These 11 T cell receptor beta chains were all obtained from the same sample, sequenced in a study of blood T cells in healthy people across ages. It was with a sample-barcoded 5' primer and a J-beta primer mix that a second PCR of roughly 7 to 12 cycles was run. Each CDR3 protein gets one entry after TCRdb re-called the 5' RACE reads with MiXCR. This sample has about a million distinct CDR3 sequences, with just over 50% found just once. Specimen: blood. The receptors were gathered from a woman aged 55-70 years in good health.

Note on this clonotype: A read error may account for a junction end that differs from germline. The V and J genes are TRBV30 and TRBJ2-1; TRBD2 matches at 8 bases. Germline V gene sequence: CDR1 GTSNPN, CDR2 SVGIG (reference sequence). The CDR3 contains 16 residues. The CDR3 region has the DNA TGTGCCTGGAGTGGCCCCAGCGGGGGCTCCCACAATGAGCAGTTCTTC. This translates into CAWSGPSGGSHNEQFF. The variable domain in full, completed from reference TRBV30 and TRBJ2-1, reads SQTIHQWPATLVQPVGSPLSLECTVEGTSNPNLYWYRQAAGRGLQLLFYSVGIGQISSEVPQNLSASRPQDRQFILSSKKLLLSDSGFYLCAWSGPSGGSHNEQFFGPGTRLTVL.

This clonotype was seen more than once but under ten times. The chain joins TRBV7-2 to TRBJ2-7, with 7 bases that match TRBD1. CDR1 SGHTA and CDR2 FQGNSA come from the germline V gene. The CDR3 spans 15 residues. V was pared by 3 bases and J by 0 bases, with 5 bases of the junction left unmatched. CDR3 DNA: TGTGCCAGCAGCTTCCGGGACAGAAGCTCCTACGAGCAGTACTTC. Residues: CASSFRDRSSYEQYF.

The CDR3 loop is CASDPGADTEAFF. The CDR3 DNA reads TGTGCCAGTGACCCAGGGGCGGACACTGAAGCTTTCTTT. The chain links TRBV21-1 to TRBJ1-1; TRBD1, as called in the table, went unchecked against the DNA. TRBV21-1 is an annotated pseudogene. This CDR3 contains 13 residues.

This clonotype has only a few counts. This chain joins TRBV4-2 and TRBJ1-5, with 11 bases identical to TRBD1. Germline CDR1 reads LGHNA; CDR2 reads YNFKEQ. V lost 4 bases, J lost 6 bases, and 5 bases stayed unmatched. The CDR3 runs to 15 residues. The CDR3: CASSPGTGGFQPQHF. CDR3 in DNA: TGTGCCAGCAGCCCTGGGACAGGGGGATTTCAGCCCCAGCATTTT.

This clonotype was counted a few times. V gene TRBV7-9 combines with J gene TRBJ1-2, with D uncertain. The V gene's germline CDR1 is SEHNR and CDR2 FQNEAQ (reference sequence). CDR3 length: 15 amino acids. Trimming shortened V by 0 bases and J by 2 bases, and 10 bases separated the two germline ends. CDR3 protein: CASSLAGGSNYGYTF. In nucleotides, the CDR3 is TGTGCCAGCAGCTTAGCGGGCGGCTCCAACTATGGCTACACCTTC.

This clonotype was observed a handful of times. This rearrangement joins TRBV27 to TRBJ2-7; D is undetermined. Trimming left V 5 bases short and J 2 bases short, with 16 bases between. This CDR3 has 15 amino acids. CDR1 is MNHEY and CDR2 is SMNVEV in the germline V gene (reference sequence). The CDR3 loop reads CASSTSRGSTYEQYF. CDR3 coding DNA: TGTGCCAGCAGTACCTCCCGCGGATCCACCTACGAGCAGTACTTC.

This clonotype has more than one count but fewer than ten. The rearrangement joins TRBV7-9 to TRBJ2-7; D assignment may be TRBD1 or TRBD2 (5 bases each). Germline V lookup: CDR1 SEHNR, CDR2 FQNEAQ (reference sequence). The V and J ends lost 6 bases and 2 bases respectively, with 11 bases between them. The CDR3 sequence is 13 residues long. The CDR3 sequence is CASRGDLAYEQYF. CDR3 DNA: TGTGCCAGCAGGGGGGACCTTGCCTACGAGCAGTACTTC.

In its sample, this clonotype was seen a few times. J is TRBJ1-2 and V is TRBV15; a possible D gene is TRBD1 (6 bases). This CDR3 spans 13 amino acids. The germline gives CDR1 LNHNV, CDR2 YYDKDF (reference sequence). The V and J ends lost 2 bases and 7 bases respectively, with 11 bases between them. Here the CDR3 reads CATSRQGPGGYTF. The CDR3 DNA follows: TGTGCCACCAGCAGACAGGGGCCAGGTGGCTACACCTTC.

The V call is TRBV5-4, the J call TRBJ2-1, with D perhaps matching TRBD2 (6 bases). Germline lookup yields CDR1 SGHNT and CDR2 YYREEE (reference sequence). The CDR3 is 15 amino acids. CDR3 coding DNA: TGTGCAGTGGGGACTTATGAGCGGTCCTACAATGAGCAGTTCTTC. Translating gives CAVGTYERSYNEQFF.

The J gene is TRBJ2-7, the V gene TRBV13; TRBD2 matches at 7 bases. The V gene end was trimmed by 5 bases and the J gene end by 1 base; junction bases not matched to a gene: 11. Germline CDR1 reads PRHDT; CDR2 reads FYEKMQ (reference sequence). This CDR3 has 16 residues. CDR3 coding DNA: TGTGCCAGCAGCCCTCGGGAGGAGGGGAGGTCCTACGAGCAGTACTTC. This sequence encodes CASSPREEGRSYEQYF.

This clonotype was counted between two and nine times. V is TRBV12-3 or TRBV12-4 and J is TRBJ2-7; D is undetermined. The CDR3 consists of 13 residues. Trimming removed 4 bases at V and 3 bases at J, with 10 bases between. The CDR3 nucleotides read TGTGCCAGCAGTTCCCAGGAAAACTACGAGCAGTACTTC. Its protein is CASSSQENYEQYF.